This record covers a single T cell receptor beta chain. Its antigen remains unknown. Next came a second PCR, run for about 7 to 12 cycles, which used a sample-barcoded 5' primer along with a J-beta primer mix. Per-sample output comprised a minimum of 3 million paired-end reads containing CDR3. One entry per CDR3 protein results from TCRdb running MiXCR on the 5' RACE reads. In the table there are some 700,000 distinct CDR3 sequences, roughly 44% of which are singletons. This sample is drawn from a study of blood T cells in healthy people across ages. The overall study: Per every two T cells, about one barcoded beta molecule was captured by template switching.

CDR3 length equals 19 residues. From germline, CDR1 is SGHTA and CDR2 FQGNSA. J gave up 7 bases and V 3 bases, and 18 bases lay outside the gene matches. Findings and limits, study-wide: Age brought a roughly linear fall in TCR beta diversity measured per million T cells. Naive CD4+ cells and diversity were both higher in long-lived donors than in aged donors.

Source material: blood. The J gene is TRBJ2-2, the V gene TRBV7-2; TRBD2 matches at 9 bases. This clonotype was obtained from a woman in her fifties or sixties in good health. The CDR3 region is CASSLPLGGGARRVGELFF. The CDR3 DNA is TGTGCCAGCAGCTTGCCCCTTGGCGGGGGGGCGAGAAGGGTCGGGGAGCTGTTTTTT.